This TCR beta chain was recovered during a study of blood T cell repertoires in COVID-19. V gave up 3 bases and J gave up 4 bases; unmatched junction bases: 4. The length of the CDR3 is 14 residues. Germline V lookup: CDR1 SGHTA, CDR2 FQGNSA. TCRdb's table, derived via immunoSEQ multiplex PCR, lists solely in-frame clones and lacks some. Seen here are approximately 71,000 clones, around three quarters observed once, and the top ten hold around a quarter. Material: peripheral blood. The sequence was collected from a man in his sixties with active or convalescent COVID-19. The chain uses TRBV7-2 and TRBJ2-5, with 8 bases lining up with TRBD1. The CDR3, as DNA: TGTGCCAGCAGCTTCAGGGGGCCGGGAGAGACCCAGTACTTC. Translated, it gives CASSFRGPGETQYF.